The 16 T cell receptor beta chains listed next were all sequenced from one sample in a study of Graves' ophthalmopathy and Graves' hyperthyroidism. Beta-chain TCR CDR3 regions were amplified from RNA transcripts. RT-PCR was first run with HTBI primers, then multiplex PCR in a second round. TCRdb passed the multiplex PCR reads through MiXCR, listing each CDR3 protein once. The top ten clones hold roughly 10% of a sample with 900,000 to 1,200,000 distinct CDR3 sequences, 35% to 40% of them seen once. The material sequenced was peripheral blood or thyroid tissue (not recorded which). The receptors come from an adult man with Graves' hyperthyroidism.

This clonotype was seen a handful of times. The chain employs TRBV7-8 and TRBJ1-1, with D hard to call. Germline V CDR1 and CDR2: SGHVS, FQNEAQ. CDR3 length: 12 residues. V was clipped by 2 bases and J by 11 bases, with 12 bases between them. The CDR3 here is CASSLSMEAAFF. CDR3 DNA sequence: TGTGCCAGCAGCTTAAGCATGGAGGCGGCTTTCTTT.

As concerns this clonotype: A junction boundary mismatches the germline segment, possibly from a read error. The chain couples TRBV10-3 to TRBJ1-5, with a possible D match to TRBD1 (5 bases). The CDR3 has 15 residues. The germline V gene encodes CDR1 ENHRY and CDR2 SYGVKD. For the CDR3, the DNA is TGTGCCAGCAGTCCCCGGAAGGGGACCAATCAGCCCCAGCATTTT. Its protein is CASSPRKGTNQPQHF.

This clonotype was counted ten times or more. The chain uses TRBV5-1 and TRBJ2-7; 7 bases are shared with TRBD1. This CDR3 is built from 14 residues. Losses at the gene ends were 4 bases for V and 7 bases for J; bases not matched to a gene: 11. Germline V CDR1 and CDR2: SGHRS, YFSETQ. The CDR3 reads CASSPDRAHGEQYF. CDR3 in DNA: TGCGCCAGCAGCCCCGACAGGGCGCACGGAGAGCAGTACTTC.

The rearrangement joins TRBV20-1 to TRBJ2-2; TRBD2 aligns across 9 bases. Germline V gene data show CDR1 as DFQATT and CDR2 as SNEGSKA (reference sequence). CDR3 length: 14 amino acids. Trimming removed 0 bases from V and 8 bases from J; junction bases left unmatched: 4. CDR3 DNA sequence: TGCAGTGCTAGAGACCGAGCGGGAGGAGGGGAGCTGTTTTTT. Protein product: CSARDRAGGGELFF.

The sample holds a few counts of this clonotype. The CDR3 loop is CASSQVTGGRNQPQHF. The CDR3 region has the DNA TGTGCCAGCAGCCAAGTTACAGGGGGACGTAATCAGCCCCAGCATTTT. The gene calls are TRBV4-2 and TRBJ1-5; TRBD1 agrees at 8 bases. The germline V gene encodes CDR1 LGHNA and CDR2 YNFKEQ. Unmatched junction bases numbered 6, after V lost 1 base and J lost 4 bases. There are 16 residues in the CDR3.

The table lists this clonotype with many counts. The chain combines TRBV15 with TRBJ1-6; 9 nucleotides match TRBD1. The CDR3 is 14 residues long. With V trimmed by 2 bases and J by 9 bases, 2 bases remained unmatched. CDR1 and CDR2 (germline): LNHNV, YYDKDF (reference sequence). CDR3 protein: CATSRRDRASPLHF. Here the CDR3 DNA reads TGTGCCACCAGCAGAAGGGACAGGGCTTCACCCCTCCACTTT. Full variable domain (remainder filled in from reference TRBV15 and TRBJ1-6): DAMVIQNPRYQVTQFGKPVTLSCSQTLNHNVMYWYQQKSSQAPKLLFHYYDKDFNNEADTPDNFQSRRPNTSFCFLDIRSPGLGDTAMYLCATSRRDRASPLHFGNGTRLTVT.

The table lists this clonotype with a few counts. Here the CDR3 DNA reads TGTGCCAGCAGCGACACGTCTCAGGCCCTAAACACTGAAGCTTTCTTT. Amino acids: CASSDTSQALNTEAFF. This chain uses TRBV11-2 with TRBJ1-1; D gene uncertain. CDR3 length: 16 amino acids. The ends were cut back, 5 bases at V and 2 bases at J, with 18 bases in the middle. Per germline, CDR1 SGHAT and CDR2 FQNNGV.

In its sample, this clonotype was seen many times. The rearrangement links TRBV10-3 to TRBJ1-6; possibly TRBD1 for D (6 bases). The CDR3 has 14 residues. With 10 bases removed from V and 3 bases from J, the gap between germline ends came to 13 bases. Germline CDR1 ENHRY, CDR2 SYGVKD. The CDR3 nucleotides read TGTGCCAGCCGACAGGCTAACTATAATTCACCCCTCCACTTT. Translation: CASRQANYNSPLHF.

This clonotype was counted only a few times. The DNA of the CDR3 is TGTGCCAGCAGCTTAGGGGGGGGGGGAATCTTATCCTACGAGCAGTACTTC. This codes for CASSLGGGGILSYEQYF. The genes are TRBV7-2 and TRBJ2-7, with 7 positions matching TRBD2. Germline CDR1 and CDR2: SGHTA and FQGNSA. The length of the CDR3 is 17 residues. Trimming took 1 base from V and 1 from J; bases not matched to a gene: 10.

V and J are TRBV7-9 and TRBJ2-7; the D call may be TRBD1 or TRBD2 (6 bases each). V lost 7 bases and J 2 bases, leaving 18 bases between the germline ends. This CDR3 has 15 residues. CDR1 and CDR2 (germline): SEHNR, FQNEAQ (reference sequence). CDR3 residues: CASTPTGGRPYEQYF. The CDR3 DNA reads TGTGCCAGCACCCCCACCGGGGGCCGCCCCTACGAGCAGTACTTC.

This clonotype was counted ten times or more. This rearrangement joins TRBV7-9 to TRBJ2-7, with no clear D. Trimming left V 4 bases short and J 5 bases short, with 6 bases between. Per the germline V gene, CDR1 is SEHNR and CDR2 is FQNEAQ (reference sequence). The CDR3 is 11 amino acids. Here the CDR3 reads CASSSGNEQYF. The CDR3 DNA sequence: TGTGCCAGCAGCTCCGGAAACGAGCAGTACTTC.

The DNA for the CDR3 is TGTGCCACCAGCAGGGCCTCTGGGGCCAACGTCCTGACTTTC. Protein: CATSRASGANVLTF. The chain uses TRBV15 and TRBJ2-6; the D is unclear. CDR3 length: 14 amino acids. Germline V gene data show CDR1 as LNHNV and CDR2 as YYDKDF (reference sequence). V was pared by 3 bases and J by 0 bases, with 3 bases between.

The rearrangement joins TRBV29-1 to TRBJ1-1; possible D gene TRBD1, 5 bases. Germline V gives CDR1 SQVTM, CDR2 ANQGSEA. The CDR3 is 17 amino acids. Trimming pared 1 base from V and 3 bases from J, leaving 21 bases between. Here the CDR3 reads CSVEGAVRQPSYTEAFF. CDR3 DNA: TGCAGCGTTGAAGGAGCCGTGAGACAGCCTTCCTACACTGAAGCTTTCTTT.

The chain couples TRBV10-3 to TRBJ2-7; 10 bases are a match to TRBD1. J was trimmed by 2 bases and V by 6 bases; bases with no gene match: 7. Germline CDR1 reads ENHRY; CDR2 reads SYGVKD. This CDR3 contains 15 residues. DNA for the CDR3: TGTGCCATCAGCGCTGGACAGGGGGAGGCCTACGAGCAGTACTTC. Amino acids: CAISAGQGEAYEQYF.

This clonotype has a count of ten or more. This chain links TRBV6-6 with TRBJ1-1; TRBD1 agrees at 7 bases. Germline V gene sequence: CDR1 MNHNY, CDR2 SVGAGI (reference sequence). The CDR3 has 13 residues. V shed 6 bases and J 4 bases; nucleotides not matched to a gene: 5. This CDR3 is CASSRQGITEAFF. CDR3 coding DNA: TGTGCCAGCAGCCGACAGGGAATCACTGAAGCTTTCTTT.

Only a few counts were recorded for this clonotype. This sequence joins TRBV2 and TRBJ2-5; 13 bases align to TRBD2. This CDR3 contains 18 residues. Germline values: CDR1 SNHLY, CDR2 FYNNEI. J gave up 1 base and V 1 base, and 6 bases lay outside the gene matches. CDR3 nucleotide sequence: TGTGCCAGCAGTGAAGGACAGGGGACTAGCGGGGCCCAAGAGACCCAGTACTTC. It codes for CASSEGQGTSGAQETQYF.